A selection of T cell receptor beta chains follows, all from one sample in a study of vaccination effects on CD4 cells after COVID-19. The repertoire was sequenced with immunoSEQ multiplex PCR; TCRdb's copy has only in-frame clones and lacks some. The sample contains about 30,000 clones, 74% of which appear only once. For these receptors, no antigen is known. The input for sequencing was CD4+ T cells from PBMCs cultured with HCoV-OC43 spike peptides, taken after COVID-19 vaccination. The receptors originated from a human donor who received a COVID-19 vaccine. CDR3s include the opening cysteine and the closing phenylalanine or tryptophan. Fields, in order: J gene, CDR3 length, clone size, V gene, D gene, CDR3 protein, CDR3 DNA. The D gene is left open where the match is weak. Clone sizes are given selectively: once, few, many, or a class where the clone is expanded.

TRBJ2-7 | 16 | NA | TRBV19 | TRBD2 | CASSIPPRGSYSEQYF | TGTGCCAGTAGTATCCCTCCCCGCGGGAGCTATTCCGAGCAGTACTTC
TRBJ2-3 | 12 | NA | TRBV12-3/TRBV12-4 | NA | CASSAITDTQYF | TGTGCCAGCAGTGCCATCACAGATACGCAGTATTTT
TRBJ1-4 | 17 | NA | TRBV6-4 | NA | CASSRAPVEDLNEKLFF | TGTGCCAGCAGCCGGGCTCCTGTCGAAGACCTTAATGAAAAACTGTTTTTT
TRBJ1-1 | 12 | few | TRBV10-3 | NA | CAINTGDTEAFF | TGTGCCATCAATACGGGGGACACTGAAGCTTTCTTT
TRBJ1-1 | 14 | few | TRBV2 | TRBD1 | CASSGGQGNTEAFF | TGTGCCAGCAGTGGTGGACAGGGGAACACTGAAGCTTTCTTT
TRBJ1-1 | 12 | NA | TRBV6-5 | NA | CASGRQATEAFF | TGTGCCAGCGGGAGACAGGCCACTGAAGCTTTCTTT
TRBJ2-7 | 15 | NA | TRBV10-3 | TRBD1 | CAISELTGGMDEQYF | TGTGCCATCAGTGAGCTGACAGGGGGCATGGACGAGCAGTACTTC
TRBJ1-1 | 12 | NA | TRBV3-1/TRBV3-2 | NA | CASSQDGQEAFF | TGTGCCAGCAGCCAAGATGGGCAGGAAGCTTTCTTT
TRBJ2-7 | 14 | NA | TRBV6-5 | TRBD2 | CASSSGTSGYEQYF | TGTGCCAGCAGTTCCGGGACTAGCGGGTACGAGCAGTACTTC
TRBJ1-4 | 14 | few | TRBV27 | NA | CASSLGRFDEKLFF | TGTGCCAGCAGTTTGGGCAGGTTTGATGAAAAACTGTTTTTT
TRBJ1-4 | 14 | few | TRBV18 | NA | CASSPMIREEKLFF | TGTGCCAGCTCACCAATGATCAGGGAAGAAAAACTGTTTTTT
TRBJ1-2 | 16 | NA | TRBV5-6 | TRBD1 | CASSLDGDRGNYGYTF | TGTGCCAGCAGCTTGGACGGGGACAGGGGTAACTATGGCTACACCTTC
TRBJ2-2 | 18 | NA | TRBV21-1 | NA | CASSKAGTVGSRTGELFF | TGTGCCAGCAGCAAAGCGGGGACTGTCGGGAGTAGGACCGGGGAGCTGTTTTTT
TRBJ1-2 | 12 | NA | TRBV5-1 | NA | CASSWQTEGYTF | TGCGCCAGCAGCTGGCAGACAGAAGGCTACACCTTC